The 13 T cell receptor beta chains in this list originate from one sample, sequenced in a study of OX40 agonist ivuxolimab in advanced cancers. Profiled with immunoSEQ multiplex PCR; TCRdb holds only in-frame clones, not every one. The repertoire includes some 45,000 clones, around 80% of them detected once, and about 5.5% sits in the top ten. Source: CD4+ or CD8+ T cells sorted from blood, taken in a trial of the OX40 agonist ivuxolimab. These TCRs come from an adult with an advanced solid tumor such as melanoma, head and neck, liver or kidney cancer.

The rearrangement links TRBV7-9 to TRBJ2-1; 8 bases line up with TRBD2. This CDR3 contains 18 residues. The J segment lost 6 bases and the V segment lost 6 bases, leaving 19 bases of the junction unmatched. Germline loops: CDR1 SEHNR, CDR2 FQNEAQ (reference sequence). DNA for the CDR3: TGTGCCAGCAGATCACCGGGACTAGTCTCCGGAACGATCAATGAGCAGTTCTTC. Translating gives CASRSPGLVSGTINEQFF.

The CDR3 spells CASIGFRWLAGKLMGYNEQFF. CDR3 nucleotides: TGCGCCAGCATTGGGTTTCGGTGGCTAGCGGGAAAGCTTATGGGTTACAATGAGCAGTTCTTC. The J gene is TRBJ2-1, the V gene TRBV10-1; 9 nucleotides match TRBD2. From germline, CDR1 is WNHNN and CDR2 SYGVQD (reference sequence). The length of the CDR3 is 21 residues. V lost 7 bases, J lost 4 bases, and 26 bases stayed unmatched.

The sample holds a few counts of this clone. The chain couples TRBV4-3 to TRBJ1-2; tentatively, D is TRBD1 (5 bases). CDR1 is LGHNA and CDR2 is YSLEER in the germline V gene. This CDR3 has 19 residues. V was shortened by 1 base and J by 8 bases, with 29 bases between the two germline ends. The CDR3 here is CASSQVAGVGGRRQGGYTF. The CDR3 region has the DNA TGCGCCAGCAGCCAAGTGGCTGGTGTGGGGGGAAGGCGCCAAGGGGGCTACACCTTC.

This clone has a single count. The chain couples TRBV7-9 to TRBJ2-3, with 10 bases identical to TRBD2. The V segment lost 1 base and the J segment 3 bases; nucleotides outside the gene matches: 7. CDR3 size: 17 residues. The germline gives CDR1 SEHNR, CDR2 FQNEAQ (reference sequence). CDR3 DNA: TGTGCCAGCAGCTTAGGGGCTAGCGGGAGTAGAACAGATACGCAGTATTTT. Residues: CASSLGASGSRTDTQYF.

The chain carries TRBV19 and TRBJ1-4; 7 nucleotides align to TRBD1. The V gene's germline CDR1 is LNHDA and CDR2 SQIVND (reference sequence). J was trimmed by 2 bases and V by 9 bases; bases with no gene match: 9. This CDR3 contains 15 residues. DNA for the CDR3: TGTGCCAGCAAACCACAGGGGAGCACTAATGAAAAACTGTTTTTT. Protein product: CASKPQGSTNEKLFF.

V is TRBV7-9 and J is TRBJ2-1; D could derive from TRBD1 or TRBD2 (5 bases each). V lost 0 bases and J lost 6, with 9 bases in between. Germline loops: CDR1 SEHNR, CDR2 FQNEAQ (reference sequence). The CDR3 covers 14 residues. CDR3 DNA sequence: TGTGCCAGCAGCTTAGCCGGGACCATCAATGAGCAGTTCTTC. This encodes CASSLAGTINEQFF.

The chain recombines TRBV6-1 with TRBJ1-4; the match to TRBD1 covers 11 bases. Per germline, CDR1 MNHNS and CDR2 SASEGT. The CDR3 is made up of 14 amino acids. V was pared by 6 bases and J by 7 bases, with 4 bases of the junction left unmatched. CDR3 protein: CASSSGTGGEKLFF. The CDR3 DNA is TGTGCCAGCAGCTCAGGGACAGGGGGTGAAAAACTGTTTTTT.

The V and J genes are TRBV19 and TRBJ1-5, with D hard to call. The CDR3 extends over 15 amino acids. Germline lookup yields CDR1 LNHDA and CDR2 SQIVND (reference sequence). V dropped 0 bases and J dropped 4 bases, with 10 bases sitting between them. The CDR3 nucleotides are TGTGCCAGTAGTATAGAATCTTCCTGGAATCAGCCCCAGCATTTT. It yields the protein CASSIESSWNQPQHF.

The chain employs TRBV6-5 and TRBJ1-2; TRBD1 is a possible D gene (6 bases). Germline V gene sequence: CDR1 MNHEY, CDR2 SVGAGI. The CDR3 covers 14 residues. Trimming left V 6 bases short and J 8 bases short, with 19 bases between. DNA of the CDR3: TGTGCCAGCAGCCTAAGAAGACAGGAAGGCGGCTACACCTTC. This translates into CASSLRRQEGGYTF.

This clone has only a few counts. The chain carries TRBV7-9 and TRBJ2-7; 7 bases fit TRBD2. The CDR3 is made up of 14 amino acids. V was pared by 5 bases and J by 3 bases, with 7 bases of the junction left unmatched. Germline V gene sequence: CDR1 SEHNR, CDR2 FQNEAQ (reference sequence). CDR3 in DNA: TGTGCCAGCAGCGGGCTATCGGGGGGCTACGAGCAGTACTTC. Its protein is CASSGLSGGYEQYF.

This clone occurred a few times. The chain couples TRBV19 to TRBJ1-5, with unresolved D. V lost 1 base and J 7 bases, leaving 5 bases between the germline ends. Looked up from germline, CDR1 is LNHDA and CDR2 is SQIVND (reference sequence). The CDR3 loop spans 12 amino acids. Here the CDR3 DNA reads TGTGCCAGTAGTATAGGGTTACAGCCCCAGCATTTT. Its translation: CASSIGLQPQHF.

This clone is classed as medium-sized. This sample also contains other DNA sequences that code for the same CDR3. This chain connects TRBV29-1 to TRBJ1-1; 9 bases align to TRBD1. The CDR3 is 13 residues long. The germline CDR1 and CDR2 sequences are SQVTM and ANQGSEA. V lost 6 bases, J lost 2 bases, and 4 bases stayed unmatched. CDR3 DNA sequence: TGCAGCGTCCCGGGACAGGGTAACACTGAAGCTTTCTTT. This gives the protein CSVPGQGNTEAFF.

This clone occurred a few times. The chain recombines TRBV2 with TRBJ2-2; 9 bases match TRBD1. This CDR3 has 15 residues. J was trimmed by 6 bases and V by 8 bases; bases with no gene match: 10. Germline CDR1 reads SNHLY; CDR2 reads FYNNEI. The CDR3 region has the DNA TGTGCCAGCGGGGCTGGGACAGGGTCGGCCGGGGAGCTGTTTTTT. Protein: CASGAGTGSAGELFF.